This T cell receptor (beta chain) was documented in a study of CD4 T cells in relation to SARS-CoV-2 and coronaviruses (dated by TCRdb to the early 2020s). In the study overall: In the ViraFEST assay, PBMCs were grown with antigen for around ten days, and TCR beta CDR3s were then sequenced to identify antigen-specific clonal expansions. The full convalescent cohort of 12 to 13 patients had a median age of almost 40 years, ranging from roughly 21 to 80 years. The roughly twelve convalescent patients included 8 males and 4 females; two subjects were Hispanic. Patient-derived lymphoblastoid cell lines were used to map the HLA restriction of shared crossreactive spike epitopes. At the level of individual TCR clonotypes, the study measured memory CD4+ T cell crossreactivity between SARS-CoV-2 spike protein and common cold coronavirus spike proteins. The Adaptive Biotechnologies TCR-sequencing kit was used to sequence samples from a few pre-COVID donors and the naive versus memory experiments, whereas other data were Illumina-based. A different, Illumina-based TCR-beta assay was used to sequence expansion assays from other donors in the study. Study-level results and caveats: Crossreactivity analysis was centred on spike protein, so crossreactivity against other viral proteins was not assessed. Crossreactive clones showed significantly weaker SARS-CoV-2-driven expansion than monoreactive clones, consistent with antigenic imprinting. The study was limited by small numbers of patients and tested TCRs. Naive versus memory sequencing indicated the assay detects memory recall responses rather than primary responses primed during culture. Because no donor provided both pre-pandemic and post-infection samples, tracing the source of pre-existing responses was limited. Around three fifths of donors had memory CD4+ clonotypes that crossrecognized SARS-CoV-2 and at least one common cold coronavirus spike.

Naive and memory CD4+ T cells were separated from cryopreserved PBMCs through CD4 enrichment, which was followed by EasySep naive CD4+ T cell enrichment. Sorted naive or memory CD4+ T cells (about 9.6 x 10^4) were cultured 1:1 with T cell-depleted PBMCs and CEF peptides for over 9 days. Each peptide culture condition was generally run in triplicate replicate wells. Ficoll-Paque PLUS gradient centrifugation was used to isolate PBMCs from leukapheresis product or whole blood. PBMCs were either cryopreserved at -140°C or used fresh in the expansion assay. The QIAamp Micro DNA Kit was used to extract genomic DNA from the CD4+ T cells. Worth noting for this clone: This clone's antigen is unknown. There are no base qualities to consult, and no much larger clone falls within one base.

CEF-cultured naive and memory CD4+ T cell DNA received survey-level immunoSEQ TCR-beta sequencing. The study's processing was this. During preprocessing, nonproductive sequences were removed, along with CDR3s that did not begin with C, did not end with F or W, or were shorter than 7 amino acids. The MANAFEST web app was used to call antigen-specific clonotypes on the basis of expansion compared with the reference and with other culture wells. To be counted as positive, a clone had to show significant expansion compared with the reference culture, at an FDR below 0.05, in 2 of 3 replicate wells. A further requirement for positive clones was significant expansion compared with all other tandem wells, along with an odds ratio above 5. Cultured and uncultured naive and memory CD4+ repertoires were searched for previously identified spike- and CEF-reactive CDR3s. After three terminal residues were trimmed from each end, CDR3 homology was quantified as pairwise Levenshtein distance using the stringdist R package. TCRdb's version of the immuneACCESS table is confined to in-frame rearrangements and falls short of the full clone set. An unresolved V gene accounts for under half of the shortfall where checked; the remainder is of unknown origin. V, J and clone size derive from that table, while D and trimming were established from the DNA sequence. The sample profile shows some 44,000 clones; over 75% of them were found once. About 1.5% of the sample goes to the ten largest clones.

The sequencing sample was made of naive CD4+ T cells from PBMCs, cultured in vitro. The cell subset or site label, as the study defines it: naive CD4+ T cells isolated by negative enrichment. The TCR comes from an adult with COVID-19.

The DNA sequence follows: TGTGCCAGCAGTTTGACAGGGGGGACACAAGGTCAGCCCCAGCATTTT. Translated, this is CASSLTGGTQGQPQHF. Recombination connected TRBV2 to TRBJ1-5; 9 central bases correspond to TRBD1. Via the germline V gene, CDR1 is SNHLY and CDR2 FYNNEI. Counted from cysteine to phenylalanine, this CDR3 has 16 amino acids. Only the CDR3 DNA stays, 48 bases, in frame from base 1. Ends trimmed: V by 5 bases, J by 6 bases; bases unmatched to a gene: 11.